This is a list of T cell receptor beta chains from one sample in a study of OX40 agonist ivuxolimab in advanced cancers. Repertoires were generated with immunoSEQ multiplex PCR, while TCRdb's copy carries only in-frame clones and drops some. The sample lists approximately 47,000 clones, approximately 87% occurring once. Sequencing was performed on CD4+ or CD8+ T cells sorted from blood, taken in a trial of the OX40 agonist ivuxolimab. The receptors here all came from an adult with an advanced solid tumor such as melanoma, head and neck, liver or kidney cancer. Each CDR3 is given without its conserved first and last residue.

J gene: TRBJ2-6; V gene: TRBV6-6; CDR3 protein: ATLTGEYGANVLT
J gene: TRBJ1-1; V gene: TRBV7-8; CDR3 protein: ASSLAWTGWPRAEAF
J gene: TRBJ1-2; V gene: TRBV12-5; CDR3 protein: ASGLGWTGGLGYT
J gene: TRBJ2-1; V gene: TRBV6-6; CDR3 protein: ASSQGQGTYNEQF
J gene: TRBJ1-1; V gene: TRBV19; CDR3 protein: ASSVRDSQNTEAF
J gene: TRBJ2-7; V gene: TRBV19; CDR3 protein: ASSPGTGDTYEQY
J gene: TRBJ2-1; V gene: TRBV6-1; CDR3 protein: ASGRQYNEQF
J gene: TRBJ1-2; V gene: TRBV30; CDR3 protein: ASTGRSEDGYT
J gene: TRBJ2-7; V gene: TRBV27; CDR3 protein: ASSLSRERPYEQY
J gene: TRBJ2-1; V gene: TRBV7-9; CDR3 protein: ASSSPIPNEQF
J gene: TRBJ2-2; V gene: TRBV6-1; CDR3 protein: ASSEAYSPGLAENTGELF
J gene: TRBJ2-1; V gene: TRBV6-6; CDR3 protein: ATQGRRGNEQF
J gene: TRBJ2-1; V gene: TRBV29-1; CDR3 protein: SVENGQSSYNEQF
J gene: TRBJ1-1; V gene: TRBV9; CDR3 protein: ASSPRGSLLTEAF
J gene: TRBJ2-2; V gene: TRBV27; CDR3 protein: ASSLPGATNTGELF
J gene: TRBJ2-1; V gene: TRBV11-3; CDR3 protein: ASSRGLAGVYNEQF
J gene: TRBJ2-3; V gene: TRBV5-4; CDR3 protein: ASSLGWREVTDTQY
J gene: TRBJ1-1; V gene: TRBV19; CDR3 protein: ASSPAGGPREAF
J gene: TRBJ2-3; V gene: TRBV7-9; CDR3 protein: ASSFSYRGGTDTQY
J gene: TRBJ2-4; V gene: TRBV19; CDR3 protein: ASTLDGVAKNIQY
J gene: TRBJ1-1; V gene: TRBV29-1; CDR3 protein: SVPPGANTEAF
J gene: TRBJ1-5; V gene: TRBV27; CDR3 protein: ASSLLFRDNQPQH
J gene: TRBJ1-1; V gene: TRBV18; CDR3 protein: ASSPASGPGAEAF
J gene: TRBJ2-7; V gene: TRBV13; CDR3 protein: ASSPRTSGSYEQY
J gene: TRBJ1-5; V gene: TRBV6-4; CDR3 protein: ASSEGANQPQH
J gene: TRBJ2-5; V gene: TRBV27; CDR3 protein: ASSLSNKEWETQY